Shown below are 2 T cell receptor beta chains from a single sample sequenced in a study of PD-L1 blockade in urothelial cancer. Profiled with immunoSEQ multiplex PCR; TCRdb holds only in-frame clones, not every one. Found here are 70,000 or so clones, roughly 91% of them singletons; the top ten hold less than 3.5%. Sequencing used PBMCs, obtained around atezolizumab (anti-PD-L1) treatment. These receptors were collected from a man in his 60s with urothelial cancer.

CDR3 DNA: TGCGCCAGCAGCTTGGTTGGGAGTGATGAAAAACTGTTTTTT. Its protein is CASSLVGSDEKLFF. This chain links TRBV5-1 with TRBJ1-4, with D unclear. The CDR3 is 14 residues long. V was cut by 0 bases and J by 6 bases, with 9 bases left in between. Germline CDR1 is SGHRS and CDR2 is YFSETQ.

The chain carries TRBV7-2 and TRBJ1-5; 7 positions agree with TRBD1. The CDR3 runs to 14 residues. Per the germline V gene, CDR1 is SGHTA and CDR2 is FQGNSA. The V gene end was trimmed by 5 bases and the J gene end by 1 base; junction bases not matched to a gene: 2. CDR3 sequence: CASSPDRSNQPQHF. CDR3 bases: TGTGCCAGCAGCCCGGACAGGAGCAATCAGCCCCAGCATTTT.